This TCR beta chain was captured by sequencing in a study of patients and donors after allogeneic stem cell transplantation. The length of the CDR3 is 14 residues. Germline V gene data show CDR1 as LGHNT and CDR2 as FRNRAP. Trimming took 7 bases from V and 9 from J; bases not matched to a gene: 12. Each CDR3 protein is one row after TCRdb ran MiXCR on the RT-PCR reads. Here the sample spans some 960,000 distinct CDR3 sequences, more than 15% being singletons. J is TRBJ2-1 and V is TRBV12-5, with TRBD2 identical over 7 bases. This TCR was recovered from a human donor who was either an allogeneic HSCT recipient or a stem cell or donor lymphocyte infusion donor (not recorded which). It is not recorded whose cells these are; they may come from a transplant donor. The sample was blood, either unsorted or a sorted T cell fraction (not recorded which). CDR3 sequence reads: CASDTREGTIEQFF. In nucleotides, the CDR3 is TGTGCTAGTGATACGAGGGAGGGGACGATTGAGCAGTTCTTC.